This TCR beta chain was obtained from a study of identical twins. TCRdb called the 5' RACE reads again in MiXCR, with one record for every CDR3 protein. The sample holds 1.5 million to 2 million distinct CDR3 sequences, about 32% seen once. The sample holds a few counts of this clonotype. The TCR was taken from a newborn girl in good health. The specimen sequenced was cord blood.

The CDR3 nucleotides are TGCAGTGCGGAACTAGCGAGGAACGAGCAGTACTTC. This codes for CSAELARNEQYF. The chain carries TRBV20-1 and TRBJ2-7; 7 bases line up with TRBD2. The CDR3 is made up of 12 amino acids. Germline CDR1 reads DFQATT; CDR2 reads SNEGSKA (reference sequence). J was trimmed by 5 bases and V by 6 bases; bases with no gene match: 7.